Shown below are 2 T cell receptor beta chains from a single sample sequenced in a study of T cells in tuberculosis. Documented time point: new active TB diagnosis, blood taken before or within 7 days of starting treatment. Only in-frame clones appear in the TCRdb table, and some are missing; sequencing was by immunoSEQ multiplex PCR. This sample has about 22,000 clones, with around 82% found just once. The sample in question was PBMCs, obtained at tuberculosis diagnosis. The receptors shown here come from an adult with tuberculosis.

The chain uses TRBV4-3 and TRBJ2-3, with 12 positions matching TRBD2. CDR3 length equals 17 residues. Germline V CDR1 and CDR2: LGHNA, YSLEER. J was trimmed by 4 bases and V by 2 bases; bases with no gene match: 7. CDR3 in amino acids: CASSQIGLAGRADTQYF. In DNA form, the CDR3 reads TGCGCCAGCAGCCAAATAGGACTAGCGGGGAGAGCAGATACGCAGTATTTT.

This chain connects TRBV4-3 to TRBJ1-6, with 10 nucleotides matching TRBD1. V trimming: 3 bases; J trimming: 7 bases; junction bases outside the gene matches: 6. The CDR3 has 16 amino acids. The V gene's germline CDR1 is LGHNA and CDR2 YSLEER. This CDR3 reads CASSQGQGKGNSPLHF. The CDR3, as DNA: TGCGCCAGCAGCCAGGGACAGGGGAAAGGAAATTCACCCCTCCACTTT.